Listed below are T cell receptor beta chains from one sample, sequenced in a study of T cells in Graves' hyperthyroidism and ophthalmopathy. From the multiplex PCR reads, TCRdb called clonotypes with MiXCR, one entry per CDR3 protein. The top ten clones hold over 25% of a sample with under 500,000 distinct CDR3 sequences, 11% to 15% of them seen once. Material for sequencing was blood. The receptors stem from a man between 50 and 59 years old with Graves' ophthalmopathy. The CDR3 runs from the conserved cysteine through the conserved F or W. A D gene is named only where the DNA matches it firmly.

TRBD2	TRBV7-2	TRBJ2-2	CASSFSAGTSDTGELFF
NA	TRBV7-2	TRBJ2-1	CASSLTRNNGQFF
NA	TRBV20-1	TRBJ2-7	CSASDMRGGSYEQYF
NA	TRBV7-9	TRBJ2-7	CASSLAGQGHEQYF
NA	TRBV4-2	TRBJ2-5	CASSQVGPETQYF
NA	TRBV9	TRBJ2-3	CASSVEVGYTDTQYF
TRBD1	TRBV6-2/TRBV6-3	TRBJ1-2	CASSYSLLGTGNYGYTF
NA	TRBV20-1	TRBJ2-7	CSATPGGHSYEQYF
TRBD2	TRBV27	TRBJ2-5	CASSKLAGKETQYF
NA	TRBV27	TRBJ2-1	CASSFEGSSSYNEQFF
TRBD2	TRBV6-5	TRBJ2-3	CASSYGGLPSTDTQYF
TRBD1	TRBV29-1	TRBJ2-3	CSHTGGTDTQYF
TRBD1	TRBV12-3/TRBV12-4	TRBJ2-7	CASNSGQGDEQYF
NA	TRBV3-1	TRBJ2-5	CASSLPRGAQETQYF
NA	TRBV20-1	TRBJ1-6	CSARGGNSPLHF
TRBD1	TRBV4-1	TRBJ1-2	CASSQESQGVLGYTF
NA	TRBV5-1	TRBJ2-1	CASSLGVSPGYNEQFF
TRBD2	TRBV29-1	TRBJ2-1	CSVERREMYNEQFF
TRBD2	TRBV19	TRBJ2-7	CASGSGTRVYEQYF
TRBD1	TRBV19	TRBJ2-2	CASSKDRVGTGELFF
NA	TRBV25-1	TRBJ2-7	CATSASYEQYF
NA	TRBV29-1	TRBJ1-3	CSVVWETGNTIYF
NA	TRBV3-1	TRBJ2-5	CASSQELGGETQYF
NA	TRBV19	TRBJ1-1	CASSIDKGWGDNTEAFF
NA	TRBV20-1	TRBJ2-1	CSARDPGKGANEQFF
TRBD1	TRBV27	TRBJ2-3	CANLLGQGAIGTDTQYF
TRBD1	TRBV7-9	TRBJ2-1	CASSRRDRGNNEQFF
TRBD1	TRBV20-1	TRBJ2-2	CSAPKQGDTGELFF
TRBD1	TRBV10-3	TRBJ2-2	CAISDRGRNTGELFF
NA	TRBV3-1	TRBJ2-1	CASSQVLARAYNEQFF
NA	TRBV3-1	TRBJ1-1	CASSQGDRSQAFF
NA	TRBV5-1	TRBJ1-1	CASRMDTEAFF
TRBD2	TRBV30	TRBJ2-5	CAWRLTSGRDRETQYF
TRBD1	TRBV2	TRBJ1-2	CASSEARTGRGGYTF
NA	TRBV28	TRBJ2-1	CASSFPNGGYNEQFF
NA	TRBV19	TRBJ2-3	CASSRTAGADAQYF
NA	TRBV10-3	TRBJ2-1	CAISERTEYNEQFF
TRBD2	TRBV5-1	TRBJ2-5	CASRRGLAVNQETQYF
TRBD2	TRBV12-3/TRBV12-4	TRBJ2-1	CASSYAGTSFNEQFF
NA	TRBV7-2	TRBJ2-2	CASSLAASGELFF
NA	TRBV6-4	NA	CASSDSSLGGGNSYNEQYF
NA	TRBV5-5	TRBJ2-5	CASSLGTGNLETQYF
TRBD1	TRBV12-3/TRBV12-4	TRBJ1-2	CASLGTGSGYTF
NA	TRBV29-1	TRBJ2-7	CSVEGGGRNEQYF
NA	TRBV4-1	TRBJ2-7	CASSQLGLEGEQYF
TRBD1	TRBV13	TRBJ2-7	CASSPGQGEYEQYF
TRBD2	TRBV20-1	TRBJ2-1	CSAYYAGTSGYSYNEQFF
TRBD1	TRBV7-9	TRBJ1-1	CASSAGGNTEAFF
TRBD1	TRBV24-1	TRBJ2-1	CACEKQGSHNEQFF
TRBD2	TRBV7-6	TRBJ2-7	CASSHLAGDLSYEQYF
TRBD2	TRBV3-1	TRBJ2-7	CASSRPLRSGGYEQYF
NA	TRBV5-5	TRBJ2-1	CASSLTAVNEQFF